This is a list of T cell receptor beta chains from one sample in a study of glioma-infiltrating T cells after dendritic cell vaccination. Clones were sequenced by immunoSEQ multiplex PCR, and TCRdb holds only the in-frame ones, with some missing. Of fewer than 100,000 clones in the sample, 65% to 90% were seen once. The input for sequencing was blood, taken before dendritic cell vaccination. Receptors were obtained from a human donor with glioblastoma. The CDR3 runs from the conserved cysteine through the conserved F or W. The D gene is left open where the match is weak. For some rows the clone size is stated as once, few or many, or as a class when expanded; others skip it.

D gene: -
clone size: -
V gene: TRBV5-4
J gene: TRBJ2-7
CDR3 protein: CASSTLRGTAYEQYF
CDR3 DNA: TGTGCCAGCAGCACCCTACGGGGGACAGCATACGAGCAGTACTTC

D gene: -
clone size: -
V gene: TRBV7-9
J gene: TRBJ1-1
CDR3 protein: CASSLTRDTEAFF
CDR3 DNA: TGTGCCAGCAGCCTCACTCGGGACACTGAAGCTTTCTTT

D gene: TRBD1
clone size: -
V gene: TRBV19
J gene: TRBJ1-1
CDR3 protein: CASTTGGTEAFF
CDR3 DNA: TGTGCCAGTACAACAGGGGGCACTGAAGCTTTCTTT

D gene: -
clone size: -
V gene: TRBV10-3
J gene: TRBJ2-2
CDR3 protein: CAISEFSDTGELFF
CDR3 DNA: TGTGCCATCAGTGAGTTCAGTGACACCGGGGAGCTGTTTTTT

D gene: TRBD2
clone size: -
V gene: TRBV2
J gene: TRBJ2-3
CDR3 protein: CASSESSGGADTQYF
CDR3 DNA: TGTGCCAGCAGTGAATCCTCCGGGGGGGCAGATACGCAGTATTTT

D gene: TRBD1
clone size: once
V gene: TRBV10-3
J gene: TRBJ2-5
CDR3 protein: CAISELNRGETQYF
CDR3 DNA: TGTGCCATCAGTGAGTTGAACAGGGGAGAGACCCAGTACTTC

D gene: -
clone size: -
V gene: TRBV6-1
J gene: TRBJ2-7
CDR3 protein: CASSVQDGWLGRGLYEQYF
CDR3 DNA: TGTGCCAGCAGTGTCCAGGACGGATGGTTGGGGCGGGGTCTTTACGAGCAGTACTTC

D gene: -
clone size: -
V gene: TRBV20-1
J gene: TRBJ1-1
CDR3 protein: CSVRIAEAFF
CDR3 DNA: TGCAGTGTTAGAATCGCTGAAGCTTTCTTT

D gene: -
clone size: -
V gene: TRBV29-1
J gene: TRBJ1-1
CDR3 protein: CSVEGGHLNTEAFF
CDR3 DNA: TGCAGCGTTGAAGGTGGACACTTGAACACTGAAGCTTTCTTT

D gene: -
clone size: -
V gene: TRBV18
J gene: TRBJ2-7
CDR3 protein: CASSPPQGYEQYF
CDR3 DNA: TGTGCCAGCTCACCACCGCAGGGATACGAGCAGTACTTC

D gene: TRBD1
clone size: -
V gene: TRBV5-1
J gene: TRBJ2-1
CDR3 protein: CASSSRGWGQGAPSNEQFF
CDR3 DNA: TGCGCCAGCAGCTCCCGGGGTTGGGGACAGGGAGCCCCCAGCAATGAGCAGTTCTTC

D gene: -
clone size: -
V gene: TRBV11-2
J gene: TRBJ2-3
CDR3 protein: CASSLGRDRTDTQYF
CDR3 DNA: TGTGCCAGCAGCTTGGGGCGGGACCGCACAGATACGCAGTATTTT

D gene: -
clone size: -
V gene: TRBV9
J gene: TRBJ2-3
CDR3 protein: CASSVGLLEGTQYF
CDR3 DNA: TGTGCCAGCAGCGTAGGTTTGCTAGAGGGTACGCAGTATTTT

D gene: -
clone size: -
V gene: TRBV7-2
J gene: TRBJ1-1
CDR3 protein: CASSLRGGRRGDTEAFF
CDR3 DNA: TGTGCCAGCAGCTTAAGGGGGGGGCGAAGGGGGGACACTGAAGCTTTCTTT

D gene: -
clone size: -
V gene: TRBV5-8
J gene: TRBJ2-7
CDR3 protein: CASSVWKGAYEQYF
CDR3 DNA: TGTGCCAGCAGCGTGTGGAAAGGGGCCTACGAGCAGTACTTC

D gene: -
clone size: -
V gene: TRBV7-6
J gene: TRBJ2-1
CDR3 protein: CASSREGGSYNEQFF
CDR3 DNA: TGTGCCAGCAGCCGCGAGGGAGGATCCTACAATGAGCAGTTCTTC

D gene: -
clone size: -
V gene: TRBV6-5
J gene: TRBJ1-4
CDR3 protein: CASRGLSNEKLFF
CDR3 DNA: TGTGCCAGCAGGGGACTCTCTAATGAAAAACTGTTTTTT

D gene: -
clone size: once
V gene: TRBV7-3
J gene: TRBJ2-6
CDR3 protein: CASSRSGANVLTF
CDR3 DNA: TGTGCCAGCAGCCGCTCTGGGGCCAACGTCCTGACTTTC

D gene: TRBD1
clone size: -
V gene: TRBV15
J gene: TRBJ2-1
CDR3 protein: CATSSDRANEQFF
CDR3 DNA: TGTGCCACCAGCAGCGACAGGGCCAATGAGCAGTTCTTC

D gene: TRBD2
clone size: -
V gene: TRBV9
J gene: TRBJ2-1
CDR3 protein: CASSRGLAGGRNEQFF
CDR3 DNA: TGTGCCAGCAGCCGAGGACTAGCGGGAGGCAGGAATGAGCAGTTCTTC

D gene: -
clone size: few
V gene: TRBV7-8
J gene: TRBJ1-1
CDR3 protein: CASSVNRVGTEAFF
CDR3 DNA: TGTGCCAGCAGCGTCAACAGGGTAGGCACTGAAGCTTTCTTT

D gene: -
clone size: -
V gene: TRBV28
J gene: TRBJ2-2
CDR3 protein: CASSPSGVVNTGELFF
CDR3 DNA: TGTGCCAGCAGTCCCTCAGGGGTCGTGAACACCGGGGAGCTGTTTTTT

D gene: TRBD1
clone size: -
V gene: TRBV5-1
J gene: TRBJ2-2
CDR3 protein: CASSHTGTGGNTGELFF
CDR3 DNA: TGCGCCAGCAGCCATACCGGGACAGGGGGCAACACCGGGGAGCTGTTTTTT

D gene: TRBD2
clone size: -
V gene: TRBV29-1
J gene: TRBJ2-3
CDR3 protein: CSVRLAGAADTQYF
CDR3 DNA: TGCAGCGTCCGACTAGCGGGAGCCGCAGATACGCAGTATTTT

D gene: TRBD1
clone size: -
V gene: TRBV6-5
J gene: TRBJ2-7
CDR3 protein: CATRQGTAVSYEQYF
CDR3 DNA: TGTGCCACCCGGCAGGGGACAGCTGTCTCCTACGAGCAGTACTTC

D gene: TRBD2
clone size: -
V gene: TRBV19
J gene: TRBJ2-2
CDR3 protein: CASRSSGNTGELFF
CDR3 DNA: TGTGCCAGTAGATCTAGCGGGAACACCGGGGAGCTGTTTTTT

D gene: TRBD1
clone size: -
V gene: TRBV27
J gene: TRBJ2-2
CDR3 protein: CASSVQGIGTGELFF
CDR3 DNA: TGTGCCAGCAGTGTACAGGGGATAGGCACCGGGGAGCTGTTTTTT

D gene: TRBD1
clone size: -
V gene: TRBV15
J gene: TRBJ1-6
CDR3 protein: CATSSSNTGVRHF
CDR3 DNA: TGTGCCACCAGCAGCAGTAATACAGGGGTACGCCACTTT

D gene: TRBD1
clone size: -
V gene: TRBV18
J gene: TRBJ1-3
CDR3 protein: CASSLGTGGSGNTIYF
CDR3 DNA: TGTGCCAGCTCACTCGGGACAGGGGGCTCTGGAAACACCATATATTTT

D gene: TRBD2
clone size: medium-sized
V gene: TRBV27
J gene: TRBJ2-5
CDR3 protein: CASSVLAGGLETQYF
CDR3 DNA: TGTGCCAGCAGTGTACTAGCGGGAGGTTTGGAGACCCAGTACTTC

D gene: -
clone size: few
V gene: TRBV6-9
J gene: TRBJ1-5
CDR3 protein: CASSTFRDKHQPQHF
CDR3 DNA: TGTGCCAGCAGTACGTTCCGGGACAAACATCAGCCCCAGCATTTT

D gene: -
clone size: -
V gene: TRBV20-1
J gene: TRBJ2-3
CDR3 protein: CSALTGAKWYF
CDR3 DNA: TGCAGTGCCTTGACTGGGGCCAAATGGTATTTT

D gene: TRBD2
clone size: -
V gene: TRBV19
J gene: TRBJ2-1
CDR3 protein: CASSRSLAGGPRNEQFF
CDR3 DNA: TGTGCCAGTAGTCGGTCGCTAGCGGGAGGGCCGCGCAATGAGCAGTTCTTC

D gene: TRBD2
clone size: -
V gene: TRBV7-2
J gene: TRBJ2-3
CDR3 protein: CASSPQRGAGGTDTQYF
CDR3 DNA: TGTGCCAGCAGCCCACAACGTGGGGCGGGGGGCACAGATACGCAGTATTTT

D gene: TRBD1
clone size: -
V gene: TRBV7-6
J gene: TRBJ2-7
CDR3 protein: CASSLVEGGGYEQYF
CDR3 DNA: TGTGCCAGCAGCTTAGTGGAAGGGGGCGGTTACGAGCAGTACTTC

D gene: -
clone size: -
V gene: TRBV5-1
J gene: TRBJ2-4
CDR3 protein: CASSIGGQNRIQYF
CDR3 DNA: TGCGCCAGCAGCATAGGAGGACAGAACAGAATTCAGTACTTC

D gene: TRBD1
clone size: -
V gene: TRBV4-1
J gene: TRBJ1-4
CDR3 protein: CASGTGNSEKLFF
CDR3 DNA: TGCGCCAGCGGGACAGGTAACTCGGAAAAACTGTTTTTT

D gene: -
clone size: -
V gene: TRBV7-3
J gene: TRBJ2-3
CDR3 protein: CASSRDLSTDTQYF
CDR3 DNA: TGTGCCAGCAGCCGGGACTTGTCTACAGATACGCAGTATTTT

D gene: -
clone size: -
V gene: TRBV5-1
J gene: TRBJ2-2
CDR3 protein: CASSWKGSTGELFF
CDR3 DNA: TGCGCCAGCAGCTGGAAAGGGAGCACCGGGGAGCTGTTTTTT

D gene: -
clone size: -
V gene: TRBV19
J gene: TRBJ1-5
CDR3 protein: CASSMAGARTAQHF
CDR3 DNA: TGTGCCAGTAGTATGGCGGGTGCTCGGACAGCCCAGCATTTT

D gene: -
clone size: -
V gene: TRBV29-1
J gene: TRBJ2-3
CDR3 protein: CSVAGGPRTDTQYF
CDR3 DNA: TGCAGCGTGGCCGGGGGACCCCGCACAGATACGCAGTATTTT

D gene: -
clone size: -
V gene: TRBV9
J gene: TRBJ2-1
CDR3 protein: CASSVGRGGPSLVDEQFF
CDR3 DNA: TGTGCCAGCAGCGTAGGAAGGGGGGGACCGTCCCTAGTGGATGAGCAGTTCTTC

D gene: TRBD1
clone size: -
V gene: TRBV18
J gene: TRBJ1-1
CDR3 protein: CASSPGQGTEAFF
CDR3 DNA: TGTGCCAGCTCACCGGGACAGGGGACTGAAGCTTTCTTT

D gene: TRBD2
clone size: -
V gene: TRBV2
J gene: TRBJ2-2
CDR3 protein: CASSDRGGTGELFF
CDR3 DNA: TGTGCCAGCAGTGACCGCGGGGGCACCGGGGAGCTGTTTTTT

D gene: -
clone size: -
V gene: TRBV10-3
J gene: TRBJ2-1
CDR3 protein: CAISFLEVAASYNEQFF
CDR3 DNA: TGTGCCATCAGTTTCCTGGAGGTAGCGGCATCCTACAATGAGCAGTTCTTC

D gene: TRBD2
clone size: -
V gene: TRBV6-4
J gene: TRBJ2-1
CDR3 protein: CASSVTSGGASEQFF
CDR3 DNA: TGTGCCAGCAGTGTTACTAGCGGGGGGGCAAGTGAGCAGTTCTTC

D gene: TRBD2
clone size: -
V gene: TRBV30
J gene: TRBJ2-1
CDR3 protein: CAWSAALAGVYEQFF
CDR3 DNA: TGTGCCTGGAGTGCAGCACTAGCGGGAGTTTATGAGCAGTTCTTC

D gene: -
clone size: few
V gene: TRBV29-1
J gene: TRBJ2-5
CDR3 protein: CSVEAGVGETQYF
CDR3 DNA: TGCAGCGTTGAGGCAGGGGTTGGCGAGACCCAGTACTTC

D gene: -
clone size: -
V gene: TRBV6-5
J gene: TRBJ1-1
CDR3 protein: CASSPLVGEAFF
CDR3 DNA: TGTGCCAGCAGTCCCCTCGTCGGTGAAGCTTTCTTT

D gene: -
clone size: -
V gene: TRBV2
J gene: TRBJ2-3
CDR3 protein: CASSGSRDTQYF
CDR3 DNA: TGTGCCAGCAGTGGATCCCGGGATACGCAGTATTTT

D gene: -
clone size: -
V gene: TRBV2
J gene: TRBJ2-3
CDR3 protein: CASSRGEDTQYF
CDR3 DNA: TGTGCCAGCAGCAGGGGGGAGGATACGCAGTATTTT

D gene: TRBD2
clone size: once
V gene: TRBV19
J gene: TRBJ2-5
CDR3 protein: CASSIARTSGGSETQYF
CDR3 DNA: TGTGCCAGTAGTATAGCCCGGACTAGCGGGGGGTCAGAGACCCAGTACTTC

D gene: TRBD1
clone size: -
V gene: TRBV5-6
J gene: TRBJ2-5
CDR3 protein: CASSRGTVKETQYF
CDR3 DNA: TGTGCCAGCAGCAGAGGGACAGTAAAAGAGACCCAGTACTTC

D gene: TRBD1
clone size: once
V gene: TRBV10-2
J gene: TRBJ2-1
CDR3 protein: CASSDRGHEQFF
CDR3 DNA: TGCGCCAGCAGCGACAGGGGCCATGAGCAGTTCTTC

D gene: TRBD1
clone size: -
V gene: TRBV5-1
J gene: TRBJ2-7
CDR3 protein: CASRPRSGTGSYEQYF
CDR3 DNA: TGCGCCAGCAGACCTAGATCCGGGACAGGGTCCTACGAGCAGTACTTC

D gene: TRBD1
clone size: -
V gene: TRBV6-1
J gene: TRBJ2-1
CDR3 protein: CASRPRTGGLNEQFF
CDR3 DNA: TGTGCCAGCAGACCAAGGACAGGGGGTCTCAATGAGCAGTTCTTC

D gene: -
clone size: -
V gene: TRBV10-3
J gene: TRBJ2-7
CDR3 protein: CAITGDKSSYEQYF
CDR3 DNA: TGTGCCATCACCGGCGACAAAAGCTCCTACGAGCAGTACTTC

D gene: TRBD2
clone size: -
V gene: TRBV4-1
J gene: TRBJ2-7
CDR3 protein: CASSQTDSGMYEQYF
CDR3 DNA: TGCGCCAGCAGCCAAACGGATAGCGGGATGTACGAGCAGTACTTC

D gene: TRBD2
clone size: -
V gene: TRBV19
J gene: TRBJ2-7
CDR3 protein: CASSIALAGGSYEQYF
CDR3 DNA: TGTGCCAGTAGTATAGCTCTAGCGGGAGGCTCCTACGAGCAGTACTTC